The next 11 T cell receptor beta chains were all read from a single sample in a study of Ad26.COV2.S vaccination and SARS-CoV-2 variants. Treatment specified: 19 received Ad26.COV2.S at low or high dose, single or two shots; about 5 received placebo; per-sample allocation not given. Samples analyzed were those drawn on day 63 after the first vaccine or placebo injection. Using immunoSEQ multiplex PCR, the repertoire was profiled, and TCRdb retains in-frame clones only, with some absent. The sample carries some 460,000 clones, approximately 90% recorded once. The sequenced sample was peripheral blood, obtained in a trial of Ad26.COV2.S vaccine versus placebo. All receptors come from a person aged 18-60 years who received the Ad26.COV2.S COVID-19 vaccine or a placebo.

The rearrangement uses TRBV19 and TRBJ1-2; D is unclear. Trimming pared 3 bases from V and 4 bases from J, leaving 12 bases between. CDR1 and CDR2 from the germline V gene are LNHDA and SQIVND (reference sequence). The CDR3 loop spans 14 amino acids. The CDR3, as DNA: TGTGCCAGTAGTATGGCCCCCGGCGTCTATGGCTACACCTTC. This codes for CASSMAPGVYGYTF.

The chain recombines TRBV7-3 with TRBJ2-5; D remains unclear. The germline V gene has CDR1 SGHTA and CDR2 FQGTGA. The V end was cut by 3 bases, the J end by 4 bases, with 9 bases between. The CDR3 loop spans 13 amino acids. The CDR3 is CASSFGEGETQYF. The CDR3 DNA sequence: TGTGCCAGCAGCTTTGGCGAAGGAGAGACCCAGTACTTC.

Only a few counts were recorded for this clone. V is TRBV3-1 (or the pseudogene TRBV3-2) and J is TRBJ2-7; 16 nucleotides match TRBD2. CDR3 size: 16 residues. CDR1 and CDR2 from the germline V gene are LGHDT and YNNKEL (reference sequence). V gave up 1 base and J gave up 7 bases; unmatched junction bases: 4. CDR3 sequence: CASSQVWGLAGGEQYF. Here the CDR3 DNA reads TGTGCCAGCAGCCAAGTATGGGGACTAGCGGGAGGGGAGCAGTACTTC.

The CDR3 DNA reads TGCGCCAGCAGCTTGGGGCAGGGTTCTAACTATGGCTACACCTTC. Translated, it gives CASSLGQGSNYGYTF. The chain is built from TRBV5-1 and TRBJ1-2; a possible D gene is TRBD1 (5 bases). Per the germline V gene, CDR1 is SGHRS and CDR2 is YFSETQ. This CDR3 spans 15 amino acids. V was trimmed by 0 bases and J by 0 bases, leaving 9 bases between them.

The chain employs TRBV28 and TRBJ2-1; possibly TRBD1 or TRBD2 for D (5 bases each). The CDR3 is 14 residues long. The V end was cut by 3 bases, the J end by 6 bases, with 12 bases between. Germline V gene sequence: CDR1 MDHEN, CDR2 SYDVKM. The CDR3 bases are TGTGCCAGCAGTTTTGGGGGAGTCCGCAATGAGCAGTTCTTC. Its protein is CASSFGGVRNEQFF.

The CDR3 loop is CASSLSRPASGSLDTQYF. The CDR3 DNA reads as TGTGCCAGCAGTTTATCCCGCCCGGCTAGCGGGAGTCTAGATACGCAGTATTTT. V is TRBV28 and J is TRBJ2-3, with TRBD2 identical over 10 bases. V dropped 1 base and J dropped 5; count of bases not matched to a gene: 12. The CDR3 is made up of 18 amino acids. CDR1 MDHEN and CDR2 SYDVKM come from the germline V gene.

For the CDR3, the DNA is TGTGCCAGTAGTTTTCCGAGTACAGGGAGGTATGAGCAGTTCTTC. This encodes CASSFPSTGRYEQFF. The rearrangement uses TRBV19 and TRBJ2-1; D tentatively reads TRBD1 or TRBD2 (6 bases each). The CDR3 has 15 residues. Deletions cut 5 bases from V and 8 bases from J, with 19 bases between. Germline lookup yields CDR1 LNHDA and CDR2 SQIVND (reference sequence).

V usage is TRBV7-6 and J usage is TRBJ2-1, with TRBD2 matching over 9 bases. The germline V gene encodes CDR1 SGHVS and CDR2 FNYEAQ. The CDR3 totals 14 residues. Unmatched junction bases numbered 2, after V lost 3 bases and J lost 5 bases. Here the CDR3 reads CASSFSGRNNEQFF. The CDR3 DNA reads as TGTGCCAGCAGCTTTAGCGGGAGAAACAATGAGCAGTTCTTC.

This chain uses TRBV5-5 with TRBJ2-5; 11 bases match TRBD1. The trim removed 0 bases at V and 4 bases at J, leaving 5 bases unmatched. Germline V CDR1 and CDR2: SGHKS, YYEKEE (reference sequence). The CDR3 consists of 16 residues. In DNA, the CDR3 is TGTGCCAGCAGCTTGGCTGGACAGGGGGCCGGAGAGACCCAGTACTTC. Its protein is CASSLAGQGAGETQYF.

The rearrangement links TRBV5-1 to TRBJ2-3; D possibly corresponds to TRBD2 (5 bases). The CDR3 has 14 residues. CDR1 and CDR2 from the germline V gene are SGHRS and YFSETQ. Trimming removed 0 bases at V and 4 bases at J, with 9 bases between. The CDR3 DNA reads as TGCGCCAGCAGCTTGGTAGCGAGCCCAGATACGCAGTATTTT. Translating it yields CASSLVASPDTQYF.

The chain has TRBV27 and TRBJ2-2; D remains ambiguous. Germline V gene lookup returns CDR1 MNHEY and CDR2 SMNVEV (reference sequence). The CDR3 extends over 19 amino acids. V dropped 4 bases and J dropped 1 base, with 22 bases sitting between them. CDR3 sequence reads: CASSYARKIPLGNTGELFF. The CDR3 DNA is TGTGCCAGCAGTTATGCCCGGAAGATTCCACTGGGGAACACCGGGGAGCTGTTTTTT.